This T cell receptor beta chain is from a study of OX40 agonist ivuxolimab in advanced cancers. The overall study: Patients with prior anti-PD-1, anti-PD-L1 or anti-CTLA-4 therapy were eligible; 35% to 45% had some. Study findings and constraints: Which antigen the expanded peripheral T cells recognized is unknown.

With respect to this clone: Its target is unknown.

Only in-frame clones appear in the TCRdb table, and some are missing; sequencing was by immunoSEQ multiplex PCR. Seen here are 100,000 to 150,000 clones, 90% observed once, and the top ten hold about 1.1%. The CDR3 is 15 residues long. Trimming removed 4 bases at V and 5 bases at J, with 18 bases between. CDR1 is SGDLS and CDR2 is YYNGEE in the germline V gene. The source was CD4+ or CD8+ T cells sorted from blood, collected in a trial of the OX40 agonist ivuxolimab. The sequence derives from an adult with an advanced solid tumor such as melanoma, head and neck, liver or kidney cancer. The chain couples TRBV9 to TRBJ2-5; the D gene is possibly TRBD2 (6 bases). The CDR3 region has the DNA TGTGCCAGCAGCTCTCGACTAGTCGGGTCGGAGACCCAGTACTTC. Translating gives CASSSRLVGSETQYF. Full variable domain (rest looked up from reference TRBV9 and TRBJ2-5): DSGVTQTPKHLITATGQRVTLRCSPRSGDLSVYWYQQSLDQGLQFLIQYYNGEERAKGNILERFSAQQFPDLHSELNLSSLELGDSALYFCASSSRLVGSETQYFGPGTRLLVL.